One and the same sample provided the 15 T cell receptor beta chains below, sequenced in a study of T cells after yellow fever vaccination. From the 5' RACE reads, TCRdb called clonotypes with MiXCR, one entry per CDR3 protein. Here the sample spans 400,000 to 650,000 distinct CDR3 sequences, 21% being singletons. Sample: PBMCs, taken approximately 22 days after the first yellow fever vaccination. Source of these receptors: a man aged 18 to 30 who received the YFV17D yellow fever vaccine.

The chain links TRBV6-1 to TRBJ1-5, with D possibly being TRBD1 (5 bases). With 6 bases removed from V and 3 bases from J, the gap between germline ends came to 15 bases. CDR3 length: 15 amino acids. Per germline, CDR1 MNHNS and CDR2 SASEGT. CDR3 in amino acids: CASRTPGLTNQPQHF. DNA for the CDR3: TGTGCCAGCAGAACTCCGGGACTGACCAATCAGCCCCAGCATTTT.

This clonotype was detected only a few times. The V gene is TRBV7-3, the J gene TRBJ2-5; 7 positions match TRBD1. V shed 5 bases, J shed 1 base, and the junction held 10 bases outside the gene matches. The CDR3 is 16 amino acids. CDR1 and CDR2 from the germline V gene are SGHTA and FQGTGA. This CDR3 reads CASSLRAQGPQETQYF. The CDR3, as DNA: TGTGCCAGCAGCCTAAGGGCACAGGGGCCCCAAGAGACCCAGTACTTC.

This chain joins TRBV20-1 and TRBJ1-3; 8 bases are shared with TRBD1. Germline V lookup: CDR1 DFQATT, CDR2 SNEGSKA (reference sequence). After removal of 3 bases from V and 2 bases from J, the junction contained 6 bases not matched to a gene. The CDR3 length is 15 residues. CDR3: CSASPGRGPGNTIYF. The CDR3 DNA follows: TGCAGTGCTAGCCCGGGCAGGGGGCCTGGAAACACCATATATTTT.

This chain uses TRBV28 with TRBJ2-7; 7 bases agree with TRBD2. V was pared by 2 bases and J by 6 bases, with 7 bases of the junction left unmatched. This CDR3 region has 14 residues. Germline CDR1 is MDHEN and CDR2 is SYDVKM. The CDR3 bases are TGTGCCAGCAGTTTAAGCGGGACGACCTTCGAGCAGTACGTC. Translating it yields CASSLSGTTFEQYV.

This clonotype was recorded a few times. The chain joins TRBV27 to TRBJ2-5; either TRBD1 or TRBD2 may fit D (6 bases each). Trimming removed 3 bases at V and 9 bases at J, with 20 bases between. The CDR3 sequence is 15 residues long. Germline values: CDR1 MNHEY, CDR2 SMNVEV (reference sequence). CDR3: CASSFEGGYMEAQYF. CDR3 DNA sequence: TGTGCCAGCAGTTTCGAGGGGGGCTACATGGAGGCCCAGTACTTC.

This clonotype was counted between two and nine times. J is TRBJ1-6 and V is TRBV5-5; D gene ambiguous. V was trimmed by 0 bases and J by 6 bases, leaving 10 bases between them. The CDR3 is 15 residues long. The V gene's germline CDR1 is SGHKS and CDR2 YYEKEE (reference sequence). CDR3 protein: CASSLGQGPNSPLHF. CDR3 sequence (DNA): TGTGCCAGCAGCTTGGGGCAAGGGCCTAATTCACCCCTCCACTTT.

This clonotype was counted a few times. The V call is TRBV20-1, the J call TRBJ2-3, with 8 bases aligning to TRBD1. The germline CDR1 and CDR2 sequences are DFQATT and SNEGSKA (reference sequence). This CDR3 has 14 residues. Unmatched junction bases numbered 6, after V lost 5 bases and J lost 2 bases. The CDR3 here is CSAPGTGNTDTQYF. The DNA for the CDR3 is TGCAGTGCTCCCGGGACAGGTAACACAGATACGCAGTATTTT.

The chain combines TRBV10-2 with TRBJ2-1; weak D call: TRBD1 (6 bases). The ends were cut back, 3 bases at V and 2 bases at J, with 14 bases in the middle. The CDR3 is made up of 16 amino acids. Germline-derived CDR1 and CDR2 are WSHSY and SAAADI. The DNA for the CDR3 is TGCGCCAGCAGTGAAACCGGGACACCAACCTACAATGAGCAGTTCTTC. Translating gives CASSETGTPTYNEQFF.

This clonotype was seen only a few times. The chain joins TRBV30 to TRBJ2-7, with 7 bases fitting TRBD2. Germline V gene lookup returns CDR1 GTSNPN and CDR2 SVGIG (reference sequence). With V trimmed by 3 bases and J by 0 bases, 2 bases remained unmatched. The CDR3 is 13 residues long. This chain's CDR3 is CAWSGGSSYEQYF. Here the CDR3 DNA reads TGTGCCTGGAGCGGGGGGAGCTCCTACGAGCAGTACTTC.

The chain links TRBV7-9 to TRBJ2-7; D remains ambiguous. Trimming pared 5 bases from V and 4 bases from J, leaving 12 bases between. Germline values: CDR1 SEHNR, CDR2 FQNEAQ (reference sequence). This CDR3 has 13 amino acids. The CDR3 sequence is CASSTGVAYEQYF. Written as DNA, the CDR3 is TGTGCCAGCAGCACTGGGGTTGCTTACGAGCAGTACTTC. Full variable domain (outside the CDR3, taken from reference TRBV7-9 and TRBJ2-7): DTGVSQNPRHKITKRGQNVTFRCDPISEHNRLYWYRQTLGQGPEFLTYFQNEAQLEKSRLLSDRFSAERPKGSFSTLEIQRTEQGDSAMYLCASSTGVAYEQYFGPGTRLTVT.

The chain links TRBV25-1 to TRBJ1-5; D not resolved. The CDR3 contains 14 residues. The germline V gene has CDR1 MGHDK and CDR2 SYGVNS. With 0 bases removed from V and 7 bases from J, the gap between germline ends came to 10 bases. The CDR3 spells CASSEYRRSQPQHF. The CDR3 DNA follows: TGTGCCAGCAGTGAATATAGGAGGTCACAGCCCCAGCATTTT.

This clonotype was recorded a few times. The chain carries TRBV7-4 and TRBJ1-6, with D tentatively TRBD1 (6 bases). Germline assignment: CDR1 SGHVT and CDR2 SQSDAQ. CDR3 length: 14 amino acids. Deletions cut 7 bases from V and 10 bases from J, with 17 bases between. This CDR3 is CASTPQAGESPLHF. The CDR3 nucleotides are TGTGCCAGCACCCCCCAGGCAGGGGAATCACCCCTCCACTTT. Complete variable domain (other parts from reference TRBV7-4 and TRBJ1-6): GAGVSQSPRYKVAKRGRDVALRCDSISGHVTLYWYRQTLGQGSEVLTYSQSDAQRDKSGRPSGRFSAERPERSVSTLKIQRTEQGDSAVYLCASTPQAGESPLHFGNGTRLTVT.

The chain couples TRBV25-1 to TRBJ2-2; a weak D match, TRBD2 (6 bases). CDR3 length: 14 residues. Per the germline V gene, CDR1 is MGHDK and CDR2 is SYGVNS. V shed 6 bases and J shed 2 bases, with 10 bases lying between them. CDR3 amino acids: CASSREINTGELFF. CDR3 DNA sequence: TGTGCCAGCAGCCGGGAGATAAACACCGGGGAGCTGTTTTTT.

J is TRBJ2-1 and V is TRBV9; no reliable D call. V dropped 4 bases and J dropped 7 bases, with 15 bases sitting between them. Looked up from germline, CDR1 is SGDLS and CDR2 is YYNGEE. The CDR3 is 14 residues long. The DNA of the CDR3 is TGTGCCAGCAGCCCTAGTGTGACATGGAATGAGCAGTTCTTC. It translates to CASSPSVTWNEQFF.

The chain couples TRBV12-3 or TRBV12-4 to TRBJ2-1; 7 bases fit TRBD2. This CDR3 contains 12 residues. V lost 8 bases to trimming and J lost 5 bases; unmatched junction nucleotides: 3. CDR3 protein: CASGGVNNEQFF. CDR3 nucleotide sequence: TGTGCCAGCGGGGGGGTTAACAATGAGCAGTTCTTC.